This TCR beta chain came from a study of shared clonotypes between healthy human individuals. Some clones are missing from TCRdb's copy, which holds only in-frame ones; the method was immunoSEQ multiplex PCR. Seen here are about 1 million clones, about 76% observed once, and the top ten hold around 1.5%. The CDR3 totals 14 residues. V lost 1 base and J 5 bases, leaving 6 bases between the germline ends. Germline V gene data show CDR1 as LNHDA and CDR2 as SQIVND (reference sequence). This clone has a handful of counts. Within the sample, other DNA sequences also encode this same CDR3. The source is a young man in good health. Sequences were obtained from memory CD4+ T cells sorted from blood. The sample's subset: CD45RA-negative fraction. This chain uses TRBV19 with TRBJ1-6, with D perhaps matching TRBD1 (6 bases). The CDR3 sequence: CASSIGTDNSPLHF. CDR3 DNA sequence: TGTGCCAGTAGTATAGGGACAGATAATTCACCCCTCCACTTT. Full variable domain (missing parts from reference TRBV19 and TRBJ1-6): DGGITQSPKYLFRKEGQNVTLSCEQNLNHDAMYWYRQDPGQGLRLIYYSQIVNDFQKGDIAEGYSVSREKKESFPLTVTSAQKNPTAFYLCASSIGTDNSPLHFGNGTRLTVT.